These 6 T cell receptor beta chains were sequenced from one sample in a study of T cells expressing NK-cell markers. TCRdb reprocessed the 5' RACE reads, with one entry per CDR3 protein and no DNA. The repertoire shows over 150,000 distinct CDR3 sequences; the top ten hold 37%. The source material was blood T cells: a sorted CD56 or NKG2C T cell subset, CD4+ or CD8+ T cells, or bulk PBMC T cells (not recorded which). These receptors were obtained from a woman aged 50 to 60 in good health.

The J gene is TRBJ2-5, the V gene TRBV6-2 or TRBV6-3; TCRdb lists TRBD2, though no DNA is available to test this call. There are 15 residues in the CDR3. From germline, CDR1 is MNHEY and CDR2 SVGEGT. The CDR3 is CASSPKARDSETQYF.

The CDR3 here is CATRGTSGHNEQFF. The rearrangement joins TRBV15 to TRBJ2-1; no DNA is available, so the TRBD2 call from TCRdb remains unchecked. The CDR3 has 14 residues. Germline V gives CDR1 LNHNV, CDR2 YYDKDF (reference sequence).

The genes are TRBV6-5 and TRBJ2-5; as DNA is missing, the TRBD1 call by TCRdb cannot be tested. The CDR3 contains 13 residues. Germline lookup yields CDR1 MNHEY and CDR2 SVGAGI. The CDR3 protein is CASIGVPGETQYF.

The chain joins TRBV4-1 to TRBJ2-7; TCRdb's D call of TRBD2 is untestable without DNA. The CDR3 spans 15 residues. In germline, CDR1 is MGHRA, CDR2 YSYEKL. This CDR3 is CASSQDKGEGNEQYF.

This rearrangement joins TRBV30 to TRBJ2-3; TCRdb gives TRBD2 as the D gene, but with no DNA this cannot be confirmed. Per germline, CDR1 GTSNPN and CDR2 SVGIG (reference sequence). The CDR3 totals 15 residues. CDR3 region: CAWSVARERADTQYF.

The CDR3 spells CASSQEWASGVGEETQYF. The chain uses TRBV14 and TRBJ2-5; lacking DNA, the TRBD2 call made by TCRdb goes unchecked. The CDR3 covers 18 residues. Germline loops: CDR1 SGHDN, CDR2 FVKESK. Supplemented by reference TRBV14 and TRBJ2-5, the full variable domain reads EAGVTQFPSHSVIEKGQTVTLRCDPISGHDNLYWYRRVMGKEIKFLLHFVKESKQDESGMPNNRFLAERTGGTYSTLKVQPAELEDSGVYFCASSQEWASGVGEETQYFGPGTRLLVL.